This T cell receptor beta chain was found in a study of technical replicates of blood from a handful of donors. Germline lookup yields CDR1 SGHRS and CDR2 YFSETQ. This CDR3 has 16 residues. Trimming shortened V by 4 bases and J by 2 bases, and 18 bases separated the two germline ends. Profiled with immunoSEQ multiplex PCR; TCRdb holds only in-frame clones, not every one. The sample lists tens of thousands of clones, roughly 94% seen once, with around 0.37% in the top ten. The sequenced sample consisted of T cells isolated from PBMCs. V gene TRBV5-1 combines with J gene TRBJ2-5; D is possibly TRBD1 (6 bases). This sequence was found in a human donor in good health. This chain's CDR3 is CASSGQTGTRQETQYF. In nucleotides, the CDR3 is TGCGCCAGCAGCGGGCAAACCGGGACAAGACAAGAGACCCAGTACTTC.